A selection of T cell receptor beta chains follows, all from one sample in a study of tumor and adjacent non-tumor tissue in lung cancer. In TCRdb, the multiplex PCR reads were re-called with MiXCR into one record per CDR3 protein. The sample shows around 79,000 distinct CDR3 sequences, over 60% of them seen only once. Specimen: lung tumor tissue. These receptors were taken from a woman between 35 and 50 years old with non-small cell lung cancer. The CDR3 runs from the conserved cysteine through the conserved F or W. The D gene is left open where the match is weak. Clone size appears in some rows only: once, few, many, or a class for an expanded clone.

TRBV11-1,.,TRBJ2-3,few,TGCGCCAGCGGCCCCACAGGGACCACAGATACGCAGTATTTT,CASGPTGTTDTQYF
TRBV12-3/TRBV12-4,.,TRBJ1-1,.,TGTGCCAGCAGTTTCTACAAGAACAATGAAGCTCTCTTT,CASSFYKNNEALF
TRBV6-1,.,TRBJ2-7,many,TGTGCCAGCCAGGAGTGGATTTACGAGCAGTACTTC,CASQEWIYEQYF
TRBV12-3/TRBV12-4,.,TRBJ2-7,.,TGTGCCAGCAGTTATTCGGGGGGCGAACCCAGATTTATTGAGTACTTC,CASSYSGGEPRFIEYF
TRBV4-1,.,TRBJ2-1,.,TGCACCAGCAGAATGAGGCTGGGAACCTACAATGAGCAGTTCTTC,CTSRMRLGTYNEQFF
TRBV7-9,.,TRBJ1-1,.,TGTGCCAGCAGCTTTGTGGAGACTGAAGCTTTCTTT,CASSFVETEAFF
TRBV6-2/TRBV6-3,.,TRBJ2-7,.,TGTGCAAGCAATTACTCGTCAGGGTTTATGAGTGGCGAGCCGTACTTC,CASNYSSGFMSGEPYF
TRBV6-1,.,TRBJ2-1,.,TGTGCCAGCATTGGGACCCAGGGTTCCGATGAACAGTTCTTC,CASIGTQGSDEQFF
TRBV5-4,.,TRBJ2-1,.,TGTGCCAGCAGCTTGGACGGGGCGTACAACTCCGTCAATGAGCAGTTCTTC,CASSLDGAYNSVNEQFF
TRBV11-2,TRBD2,TRBJ2-1,.,TGTGCAAGCAGCCTAGGATCGGGACTAGAGGGTGAGCAGTTCTTC,CASSLGSGLEGEQFF
TRBV11-1,.,TRBJ2-7,.,TGTGCCAGCGGTGTGCATAGTGGAGTGTACGAGCAGTACTTC,CASGVHSGVYEQYF
TRBV29-1,.,TRBJ2-6,.,TGCAGCGTTAATTCCGGGGGCCCTGGGGCCAATGTCCTGACTTTC,CSVNSGGPGANVLTF
TRBV6-5,TRBD1,TRBJ2-3,large,TGTGCCACTCAGGGGGTAGTAACAGATACGCAGTATTTT,CATQGVVTDTQYF
TRBV11-2,.,TRBJ1-1,.,TGTGCCAGCAACTTAGAGGGGAGACTGGCTCTCTTT,CASNLEGRLALF
TRBV20-1,.,TRBJ2-3,.,TGCAGTGCTAGAGGGGCTAGCGTGGAAACAGATACGCAGTATTTT,CSARGASVETDTQYF
TRBV29-1,TRBD1,TRBJ1-3,.,TGCGGCGCTCGACAGGGGTCTGGAAACACCATATATTTT,CGARQGSGNTIYF
TRBV11-3,.,TRBJ2-3,.,TGTGCCAACAGTCTTCGAACAAGGGGAAGGATAGATACGCAGTATTTT,CANSLRTRGRIDTQYF
TRBV11-1,TRBD2,TRBJ2-3,.,TGTGCCAGCAGGTCCAAAGCGGGGGGCAGTGGATATACACAGTATTTT,CASRSKAGGSGYTQYF
TRBV11-2,TRBD2,TRBJ2-1,.,TGTGCCAGCAACCTCGGGACTAGCGGGGGGGTTTACTATGAGCAGTTCTTC,CASNLGTSGGVYYEQFF
TRBV11-3,.,TRBJ2-6,few,TGTGTCAGCAGTTCTGGGGATGGGGCCAACGTCCTGACTTTC,CVSSSGDGANVLTF
TRBV11-2,TRBD2,TRBJ2-7,.,TGTGCCAGCAGCCGCCCCGGGACTAGCGGATACGATAAGTACTTC,CASSRPGTSGYDKYF
TRBV6-5,.,TRBJ1-1,many,TGTGCCAGCCTGGGGTACCAGGGTACCACTGAAGCTTTCTTT,CASLGYQGTTEAFF
TRBV7-9,TRBD1,TRBJ1-2,.,TGTGACAGCAGCATTGGACAGGGTATTCTGACCTTC,CDSSIGQGILTF
TRBV11-2,.,TRBJ1-5,.,TGCGCCTGCAGCATAAACCAGGGTCAGCCCCAGCATTTT,CACSINQGQPQHF
TRBV6-5,.,TRBJ2-1,.,TGTGCCAGTAGGAGGGACGCAGGGAGGACTAATGAGCAGTTCTTC,CASRRDAGRTNEQFF
TRBV11-2,TRBD2,TRBJ2-3,.,TGTATCAGCAGCTCACCAGCGGGGGGGACAGATACGCAGTATTTT,CISSSPAGGTDTQYF
TRBV4-2,TRBD2,TRBJ2-2,.,TGTGCCATCAGCCAACGACTAGCGGTCCCCGGGGAGCTGTTTTTT,CAISQRLAVPGELFF
TRBV11-3,.,TRBJ2-3,once,TGTGCCTGCTATGGTGGGGGCCGGAATACGCAGTATTTT,CACYGGGRNTQYF
TRBV11-2,TRBD1,TRBJ1-2,.,TGTGCCAGAAGCTTGTCTCAGGGGGCCTATGGCTACACCTTT,CARSLSQGAYGYTF